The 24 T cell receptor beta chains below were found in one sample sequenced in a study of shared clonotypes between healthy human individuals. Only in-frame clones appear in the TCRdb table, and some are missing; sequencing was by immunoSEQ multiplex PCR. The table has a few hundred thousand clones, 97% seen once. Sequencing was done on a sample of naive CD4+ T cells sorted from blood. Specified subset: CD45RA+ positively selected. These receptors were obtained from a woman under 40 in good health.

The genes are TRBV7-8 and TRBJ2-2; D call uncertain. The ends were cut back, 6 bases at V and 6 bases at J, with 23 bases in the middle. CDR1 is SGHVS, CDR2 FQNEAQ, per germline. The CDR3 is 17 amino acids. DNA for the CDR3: TGTGCCAGCAGTCTCTCGGATGCGGCCGCTCTAGCCGGGGAGCTGTTTTTT. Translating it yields CASSLSDAAALAGELFF.

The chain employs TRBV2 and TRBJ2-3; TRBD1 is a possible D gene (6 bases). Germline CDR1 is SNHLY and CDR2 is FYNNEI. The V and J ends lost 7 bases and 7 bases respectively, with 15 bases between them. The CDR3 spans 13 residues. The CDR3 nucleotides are TGTGCCAGCATCCGGGACATAACGAATACGCAGTATTTT. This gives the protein CASIRDITNTQYF.

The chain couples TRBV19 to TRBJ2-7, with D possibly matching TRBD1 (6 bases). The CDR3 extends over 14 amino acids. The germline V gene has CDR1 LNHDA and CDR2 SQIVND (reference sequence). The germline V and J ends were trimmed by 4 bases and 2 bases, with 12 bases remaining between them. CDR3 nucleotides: TGTGCCAGTAGTAAGACAGGAACTACCTACGAGCAGTACTTC. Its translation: CASSKTGTTYEQYF.

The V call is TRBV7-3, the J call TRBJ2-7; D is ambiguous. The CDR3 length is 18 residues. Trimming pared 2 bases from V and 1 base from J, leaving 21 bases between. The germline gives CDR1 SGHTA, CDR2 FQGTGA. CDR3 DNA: TGTGCCAGCAGCTTATTAACGGGTATAACTCCCCGGTCCTACGAGCAGTACTTC. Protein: CASSLLTGITPRSYEQYF. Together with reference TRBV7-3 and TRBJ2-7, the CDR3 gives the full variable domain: GAGVSQTPSNKVTEKGKYVELRCDPISGHTALYWYRQSLGQGPEFLIYFQGTGAADDSGLPNDRFFAVRPEGSVSTLKIQRTERGDSAVYLCASSLLTGITPRSYEQYFGPGTRLTVT.

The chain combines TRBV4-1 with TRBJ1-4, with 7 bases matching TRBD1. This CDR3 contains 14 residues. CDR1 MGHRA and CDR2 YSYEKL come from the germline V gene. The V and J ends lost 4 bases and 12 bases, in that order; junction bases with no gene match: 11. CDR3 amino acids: CASSLVGQSVELFF. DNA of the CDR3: TGCGCCAGCAGCCTGGTGGGACAGTCTGTGGAACTGTTTTTT.

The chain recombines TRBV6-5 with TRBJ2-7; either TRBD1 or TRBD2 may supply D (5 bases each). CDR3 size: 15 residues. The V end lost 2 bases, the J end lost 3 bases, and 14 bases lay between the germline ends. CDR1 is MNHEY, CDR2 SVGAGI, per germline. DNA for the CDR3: TGTGCCAGCAGTTACAGGCCGGGACGGAACTACGAGCAGTACTTC. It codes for CASSYRPGRNYEQYF.

The CDR3 DNA is TGTGCCAGCAGTTTAGGGGGAGTTGGTGAAAAACTGTTTTTT. Protein sequence: CASSLGGVGEKLFF. This rearrangement joins TRBV28 to TRBJ1-4; D is possibly TRBD1 (5 bases). CDR3 length equals 14 residues. Germline V gene data show CDR1 as MDHEN and CDR2 as SYDVKM. The ends were cut back, 2 bases at V and 7 bases at J, with 11 bases in the middle.

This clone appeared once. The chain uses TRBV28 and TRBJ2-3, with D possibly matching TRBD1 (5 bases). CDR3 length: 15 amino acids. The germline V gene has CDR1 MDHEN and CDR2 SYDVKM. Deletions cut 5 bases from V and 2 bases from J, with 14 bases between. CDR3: CASSTAAGLTDTQYF. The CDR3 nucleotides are TGTGCCAGCAGTACCGCGGCAGGGCTCACAGATACGCAGTATTTT.

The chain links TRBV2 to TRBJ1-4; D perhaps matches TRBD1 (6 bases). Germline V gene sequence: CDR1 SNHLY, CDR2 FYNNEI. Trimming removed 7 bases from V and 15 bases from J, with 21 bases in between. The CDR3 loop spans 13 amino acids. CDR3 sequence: CASKGAPIEGVFF. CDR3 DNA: TGTGCCAGCAAAGGGGCACCCATAGAGGGGGTGTTTTTT.

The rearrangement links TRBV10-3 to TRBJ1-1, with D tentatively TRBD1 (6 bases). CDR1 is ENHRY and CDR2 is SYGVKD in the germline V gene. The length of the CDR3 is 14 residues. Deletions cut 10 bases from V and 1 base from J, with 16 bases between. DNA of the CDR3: TGTGCCACCCGAGGAGGACAGACGAACACTGAAGCTTTCTTT. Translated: CATRGGQTNTEAFF.

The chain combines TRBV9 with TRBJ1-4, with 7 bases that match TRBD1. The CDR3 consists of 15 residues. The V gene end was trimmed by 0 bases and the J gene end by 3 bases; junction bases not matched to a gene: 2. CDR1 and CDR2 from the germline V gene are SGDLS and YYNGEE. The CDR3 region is CASSVETGPNEKLFF. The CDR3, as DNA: TGTGCCAGCAGCGTAGAGACAGGGCCTAATGAAAAACTGTTTTTT. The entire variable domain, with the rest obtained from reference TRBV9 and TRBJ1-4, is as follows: DSGVTQTPKHLITATGQRVTLRCSPRSGDLSVYWYQQSLDQGLQFLIQYYNGEERAKGNILERFSAQQFPDLHSELNLSSLELGDSALYFCASSVETGPNEKLFFGSGTQLSVL.

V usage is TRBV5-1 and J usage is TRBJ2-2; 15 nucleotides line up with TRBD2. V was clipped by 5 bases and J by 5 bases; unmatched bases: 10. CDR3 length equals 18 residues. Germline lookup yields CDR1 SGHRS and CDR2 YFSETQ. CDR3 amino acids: CASSLPGLAGGRTGELFF. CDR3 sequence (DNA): TGCGCCAGCAGTTTGCCGGGACTAGCGGGAGGTCGTACCGGGGAGCTGTTTTTT.

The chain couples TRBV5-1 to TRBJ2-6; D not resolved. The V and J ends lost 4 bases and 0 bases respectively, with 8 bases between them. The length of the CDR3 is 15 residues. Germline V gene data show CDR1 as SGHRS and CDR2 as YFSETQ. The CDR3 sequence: CASSLIVSGANVLTF. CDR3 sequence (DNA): TGCGCCAGCAGCCTAATAGTCTCTGGGGCCAACGTCCTGACTTTC.

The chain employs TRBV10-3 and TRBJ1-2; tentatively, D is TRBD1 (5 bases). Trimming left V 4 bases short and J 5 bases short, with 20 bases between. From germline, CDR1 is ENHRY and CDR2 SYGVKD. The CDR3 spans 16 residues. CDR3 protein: CAISGQRDRNKYGYTF. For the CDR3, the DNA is TGTGCCATCAGTGGGCAGAGGGACCGGAATAAGTATGGCTACACCTTC.

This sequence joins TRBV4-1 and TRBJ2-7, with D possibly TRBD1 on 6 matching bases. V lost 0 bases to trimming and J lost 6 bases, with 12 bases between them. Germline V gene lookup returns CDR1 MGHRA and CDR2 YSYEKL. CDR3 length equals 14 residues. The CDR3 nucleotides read TGCGCCAGCAGCCAAGATCCCCAGGGGTCCGAGCAGTACTTC. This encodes CASSQDPQGSEQYF.

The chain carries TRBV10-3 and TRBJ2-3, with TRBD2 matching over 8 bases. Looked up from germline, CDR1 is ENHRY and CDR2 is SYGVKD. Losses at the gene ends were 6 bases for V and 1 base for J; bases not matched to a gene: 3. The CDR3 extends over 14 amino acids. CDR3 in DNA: TGTGCCATCAGACAAGCGGGAGGCACAGATACGCAGTATTTT. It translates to CAIRQAGGTDTQYF.

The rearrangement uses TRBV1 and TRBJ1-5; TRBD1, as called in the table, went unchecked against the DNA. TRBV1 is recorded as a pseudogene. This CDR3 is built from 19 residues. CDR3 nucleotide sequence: TGCACCAGCAGCCAAATCACCCGGGACAGGGGTTTGAGCAATCAGCCCCAGCATTTT. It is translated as CTSSQITRDRGLSNQPQHF.

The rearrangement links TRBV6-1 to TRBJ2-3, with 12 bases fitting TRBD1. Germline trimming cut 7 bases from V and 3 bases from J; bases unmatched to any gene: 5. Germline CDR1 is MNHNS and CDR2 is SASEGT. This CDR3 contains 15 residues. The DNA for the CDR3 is TGTGCCAGCAACCCGGGACAGGGGGCAACAGATACGCAGTATTTT. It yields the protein CASNPGQGATDTQYF.

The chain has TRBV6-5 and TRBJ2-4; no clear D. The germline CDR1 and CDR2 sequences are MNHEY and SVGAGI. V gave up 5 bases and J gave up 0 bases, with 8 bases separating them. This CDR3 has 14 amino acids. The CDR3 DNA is TGTGCCAGCAGTCCTTATCCAGCCAAAAACATTCAGTACTTC. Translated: CASSPYPAKNIQYF.

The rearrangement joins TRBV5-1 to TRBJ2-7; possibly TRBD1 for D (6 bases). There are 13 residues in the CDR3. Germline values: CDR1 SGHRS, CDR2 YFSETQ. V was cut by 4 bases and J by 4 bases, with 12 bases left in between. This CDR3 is CASSISDRYEQYF. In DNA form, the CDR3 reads TGCGCCAGCAGCATCTCGGACAGATACGAGCAGTACTTC.

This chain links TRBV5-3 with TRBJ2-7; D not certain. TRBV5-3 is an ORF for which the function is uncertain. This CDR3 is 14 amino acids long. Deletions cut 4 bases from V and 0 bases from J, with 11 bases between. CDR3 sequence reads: CARSPAVSSYEQYF. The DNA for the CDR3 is TGTGCCAGAAGCCCTGCGGTAAGCTCCTACGAGCAGTACTTC.

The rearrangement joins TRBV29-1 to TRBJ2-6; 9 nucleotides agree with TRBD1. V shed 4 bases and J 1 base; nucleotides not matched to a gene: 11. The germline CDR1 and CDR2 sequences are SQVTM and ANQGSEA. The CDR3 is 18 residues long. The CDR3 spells CSVAENRGRSSGANVLTF. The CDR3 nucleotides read TGCAGCGTTGCAGAGAACAGGGGGCGCAGTTCTGGGGCCAACGTCCTGACTTTC.

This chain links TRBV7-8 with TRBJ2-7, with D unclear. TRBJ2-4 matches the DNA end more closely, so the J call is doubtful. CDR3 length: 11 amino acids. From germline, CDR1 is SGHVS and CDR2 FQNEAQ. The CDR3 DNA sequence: TGTGCCAGCAGCTTAGCTGGCATTCAGTACTTC. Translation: CASSLAGIQYF.

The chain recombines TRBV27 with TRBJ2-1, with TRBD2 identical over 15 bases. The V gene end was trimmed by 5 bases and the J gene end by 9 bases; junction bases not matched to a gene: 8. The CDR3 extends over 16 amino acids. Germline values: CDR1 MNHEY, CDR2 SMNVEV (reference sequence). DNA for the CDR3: TGTGCCAGCAGTGAATTGGGACTAGCGGGAGGAAGTGAGCAGTTCTTC. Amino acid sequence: CASSELGLAGGSEQFF.